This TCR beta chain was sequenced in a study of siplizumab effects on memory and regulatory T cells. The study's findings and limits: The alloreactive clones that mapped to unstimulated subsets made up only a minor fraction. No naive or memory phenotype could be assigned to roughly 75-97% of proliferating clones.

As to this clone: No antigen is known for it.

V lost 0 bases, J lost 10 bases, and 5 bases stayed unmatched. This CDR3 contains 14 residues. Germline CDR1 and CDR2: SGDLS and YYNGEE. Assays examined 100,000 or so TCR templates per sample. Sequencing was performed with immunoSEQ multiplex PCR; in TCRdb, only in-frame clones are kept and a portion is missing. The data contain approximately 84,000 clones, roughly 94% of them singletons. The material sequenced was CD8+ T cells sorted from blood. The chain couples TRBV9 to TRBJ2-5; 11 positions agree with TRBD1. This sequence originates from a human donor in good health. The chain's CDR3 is CASSVGTGGRDQYF. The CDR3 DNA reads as TGTGCCAGCAGCGTAGGGACAGGGGGCAGGGACCAGTACTTC. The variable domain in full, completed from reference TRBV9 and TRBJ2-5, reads DSGVTQTPKHLITATGQRVTLRCSPRSGDLSVYWYQQSLDQGLQFLIQYYNGEERAKGNILERFSAQQFPDLHSELNLSSLELGDSALYFCASSVGTGGRDQYFGPGTRLLVL.